This T cell receptor beta chain is drawn from a study of shared clonotypes between healthy human individuals. From germline, CDR1 is SGHRS and CDR2 YFSETQ. With 0 bases clipped from V and 2 bases from J, the junction kept 6 bases outside the gene matches. This CDR3 comprises 16 residues. Method: immunoSEQ multiplex PCR; TCRdb's copy keeps in-frame clones and lacks some. The table records some 2,100,000 clones, roughly 95% of them present only once. Notes on the study in general: Represented diversity, genetic and exposure-history alike, was limited by few donors. Generation of non-shared clonotypes was less probable than generation of clonotypes shared by all four donors.

Comment on this clone: What it binds is not known.

The sample consisted of naive CD4+ T cells sorted from blood. Subset reported: CD45RA+ positively selected. The J gene is TRBJ2-7, the V gene TRBV5-1, with TRBD2 identical over 9 bases. This clonotype was sampled from a man younger than 35 in good health. The chain's CDR3 is CASSLGPSGITYEQYF. CDR3 DNA: TGCGCCAGCAGCTTGGGTCCTAGCGGGATTACCTACGAGCAGTACTTC.